This T cell receptor (beta chain) was sequenced during a study of T-cell memory formation after mild COVID-19. Overall study findings and caveats: Some responding clones appeared in pre-infection memory, suggesting cross-reactive memory joined. Second-wave clones reaching peak frequency on day 37 lacked confirmed SARS-CoV-2 specificity.

Each CDR3 protein gets one entry after TCRdb re-called the 5' RACE reads with MiXCR. The table lists about 560,000 distinct CDR3 sequences, roughly a sixth of them singletons. For this clonotype: Its antigen is not identified.

J gave up 5 bases and V 4 bases, and 10 bases lay outside the gene matches. From germline, CDR1 is KGHDR and CDR2 SFDVKD. The CDR3 length is 16 residues. The chain employs TRBV24-1 and TRBJ2-5, with 9 bases aligning to TRBD2. Sequencing used PBMCs or a T cell subset sorted from them (not recorded which). The receptor was derived from an adult woman who had mild COVID-19 (a few samples of this study predate the infection). Cell type and time point are not known. This chain's CDR3 is CATSDKAASGAETQYF. The CDR3 nucleotides are TGTGCCACCAGTGACAAGGCGGCTAGCGGGGCGGAGACCCAGTACTTC.